What follows are 13 T cell receptor beta chains derived from one specimen sequenced in a study of CD8+CD57+ T cells in acquired aplastic anemia. Investigators profiled TCR beta VDJ and CDR3 from genomic DNA template. One entry per CDR3 protein, called by TCRdb with MiXCR from the reads. Of 150,000 to 200,000 distinct CDR3 sequences listed, about 60% were seen once; the top ten hold 45%. Sequencing was done on a sample of sorted CD4+, CD8+, or CD8+CD57+ T cells (not recorded which) from PBMCs. Receptors were obtained from a human donor in good health.

This clonotype was found a few times. The CDR3 bases are TGTGCCAGCAGTGACGGGACAGATAATTCACCCCTCCACTTT. Its protein product is CASSDGTDNSPLHF. This chain uses TRBV6-4 with TRBJ1-6; 7 nucleotides align to TRBD1. The J segment lost 5 bases and the V segment lost 2 bases, leaving 0 bases of the junction unmatched. CDR1 is MRHNA, CDR2 SNTAGT, per germline. This CDR3 has 14 residues.

This chain uses TRBV4-1 with TRBJ2-7; no clear D gene. CDR1 and CDR2 from the germline V gene are MGHRA and YSYEKL. The CDR3 consists of 15 residues. V dropped 4 bases and J dropped 0 bases, with 13 bases sitting between them. CDR3 nucleotide sequence: TGCGCCAGCAGCCTATCTAGGGCTGCCTCCTACGAGCAGTACTTC. Translation gives CASSLSRAASYEQYF.

V usage is TRBV2 and J usage is TRBJ1-1; 8 bases align to TRBD1. CDR1 is SNHLY and CDR2 is FYNNEI in the germline V gene. The length of the CDR3 is 15 residues. J lost 1 base, V lost 4 bases, and 5 bases had no gene match. The CDR3 reads CASSASRGRNTEAFF. The CDR3 nucleotides are TGTGCCAGCAGTGCCTCCAGGGGGCGGAACACTGAAGCTTTCTTT.

The CDR3 sequence is CASSPRTGTSYGYTF. Here the CDR3 DNA reads TGTGCCAGCAGCCCAAGGACAGGGACGAGCTATGGCTACACCTTC. V and J are TRBV9 and TRBJ1-2; TRBD1 matches 8 bases. Germline V CDR1 and CDR2: SGDLS, YYNGEE. The CDR3 totals 15 residues. V shed 4 bases and J 4 bases; nucleotides not matched to a gene: 9. Combining the CDR3 with reference TRBV9 and TRBJ1-2 gives the whole variable domain DSGVTQTPKHLITATGQRVTLRCSPRSGDLSVYWYQQSLDQGLQFLIQYYNGEERAKGNILERFSAQQFPDLHSELNLSSLELGDSALYFCASSPRTGTSYGYTFGSGTRLTVV.

The chain has TRBV15 and TRBJ1-1; D is undetermined. Per germline, CDR1 LNHNV and CDR2 YYDKDF (reference sequence). There are 15 residues in the CDR3. Trimming left V 0 bases short and J 4 bases short, with 12 bases between. CDR3 bases: TGTGCCACCAGCAGAGATTTAGGCCAGATCACTGAAGCTTTCTTT. It encodes CATSRDLGQITEAFF.

This clonotype was seen many times. The chain has TRBV5-6 and TRBJ2-5; D is possibly TRBD1 (6 bases). In germline, CDR1 is SGHDT, CDR2 YYEEEE. The CDR3 has 17 amino acids. V dropped 4 bases and J dropped 5 bases, with 24 bases sitting between them. The CDR3 loop reads CASSQFGGATGWETQYF. CDR3 bases: TGTGCCAGCAGCCAATTTGGGGGCGCGACGGGTTGGGAGACCCAGTACTTC.

In this sample, this clonotype turned up a few times. This sequence joins TRBV15 and TRBJ2-7; TRBD1 might be the D (5 bases). Germline lookup yields CDR1 LNHNV and CDR2 YYDKDF (reference sequence). The CDR3 loop spans 13 amino acids. The germline V and J ends were trimmed by 0 bases and 5 bases, with 8 bases remaining between them. The CDR3 loop reads CATSRDRVDEQYF. The CDR3, as DNA: TGTGCCACCAGCAGAGACAGGGTGGACGAGCAGTACTTC.

The V gene is TRBV28, the J gene TRBJ1-6; perhaps TRBD1 as D (6 bases). This CDR3 is built from 15 residues. The V end lost 1 base, the J end lost 6 bases, and 10 bases lay between the germline ends. Per the germline V gene, CDR1 is MDHEN and CDR2 is SYDVKM. In DNA, the CDR3 is TGTGCCAGCAGTTTATCGCCCAGGGGTAATTCACCCCTCCACTTT. Its protein product is CASSLSPRGNSPLHF.

This clonotype was picked up a small number of times. The V call is TRBV2, the J call TRBJ1-1; D possibly corresponds to TRBD1 (6 bases). Germline V gene lookup returns CDR1 SNHLY and CDR2 FYNNEI. Trimming shortened V by 0 bases and J by 4 bases, and 12 bases separated the two germline ends. The CDR3 length is 15 residues. CDR3 amino acids: CASSEAQGMGTEAFF. The CDR3 nucleotides read TGTGCCAGCAGTGAAGCACAGGGAATGGGCACTGAAGCTTTCTTT.

The V and J genes are TRBV5-1 and TRBJ2-6; D gene unclear. Trimming pared 4 bases from V and 0 bases from J, leaving 8 bases between. The CDR3 sequence is 15 residues long. The germline V gene encodes CDR1 SGHRS and CDR2 YFSETQ. The chain's CDR3 is CASSLTNSGANVLTF. The CDR3, as DNA: TGCGCCAGCAGCCTAACAAACTCTGGGGCCAACGTCCTGACTTTC.

The chain has TRBV4-1 and TRBJ2-7; 7 nucleotides line up with TRBD1. Trimming removed 4 bases from V and 6 bases from J; junction bases left unmatched: 3. Germline CDR1 reads MGHRA; CDR2 reads YSYEKL. The CDR3 loop spans 12 amino acids. CDR3 nucleotides: TGCGCCAGCAGCCCAGACAGGGTCGAGCAGTACTTC. Translated: CASSPDRVEQYF.

This chain links TRBV12-3 or TRBV12-4 with TRBJ2-1; tentatively, D is TRBD2 (5 bases). V dropped 3 bases and J dropped 6 bases, with 18 bases sitting between them. This CDR3 comprises 16 residues. CDR3 loop: CASSLVSVAGSNEQFF. DNA of the CDR3: TGTGCCAGCAGTTTGGTTTCAGTTGCGGGTTCCAATGAGCAGTTCTTC.

The genes are TRBV2 and TRBJ1-5; TRBD1 might be the D (6 bases). V was trimmed by 6 bases and J by 7 bases, leaving 19 bases between them. Per the germline V gene, CDR1 is SNHLY and CDR2 is FYNNEI. This CDR3 region has 15 residues. The CDR3 nucleotides are TGTGCCAGCAGCACCTTGACAGGTTATGAACAGCCCCAGCATTTT. Its translation: CASSTLTGYEQPQHF.